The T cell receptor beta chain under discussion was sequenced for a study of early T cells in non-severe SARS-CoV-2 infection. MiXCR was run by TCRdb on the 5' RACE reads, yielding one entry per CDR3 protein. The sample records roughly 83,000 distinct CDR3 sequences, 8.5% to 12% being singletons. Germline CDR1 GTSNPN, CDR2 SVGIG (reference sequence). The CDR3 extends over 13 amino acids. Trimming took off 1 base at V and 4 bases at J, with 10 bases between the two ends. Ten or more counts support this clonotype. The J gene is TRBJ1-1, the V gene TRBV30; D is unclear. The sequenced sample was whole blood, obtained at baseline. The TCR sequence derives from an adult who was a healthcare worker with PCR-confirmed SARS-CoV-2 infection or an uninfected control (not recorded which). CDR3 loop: CAWSGSWGTEAFF. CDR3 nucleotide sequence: TGTGCCTGGAGTGGGAGTTGGGGCACTGAAGCTTTCTTT.